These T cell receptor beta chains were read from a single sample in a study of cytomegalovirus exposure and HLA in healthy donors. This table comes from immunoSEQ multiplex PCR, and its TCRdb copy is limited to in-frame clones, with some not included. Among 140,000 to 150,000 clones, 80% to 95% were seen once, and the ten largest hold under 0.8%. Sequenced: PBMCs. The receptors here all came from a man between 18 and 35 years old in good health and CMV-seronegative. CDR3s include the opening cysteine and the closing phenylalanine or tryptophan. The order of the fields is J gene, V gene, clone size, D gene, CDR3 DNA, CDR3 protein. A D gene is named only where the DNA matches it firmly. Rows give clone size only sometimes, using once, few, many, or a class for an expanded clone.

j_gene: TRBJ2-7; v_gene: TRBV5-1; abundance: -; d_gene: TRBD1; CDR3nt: TGCGCCAGCAGACAGGCGGCAGGGGGCTTCGACGAGCAGTACTTC; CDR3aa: CASRQAAGGFDEQYF
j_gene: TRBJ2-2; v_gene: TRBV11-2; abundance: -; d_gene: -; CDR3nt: TGTGCCAGCACCACAAACCCAAGGAACACCGGGGAGCTGTTTTTT; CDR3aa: CASTTNPRNTGELFF
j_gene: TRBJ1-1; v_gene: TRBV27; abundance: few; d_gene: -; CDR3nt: TGTGCCAGCAGTAGTCACCGGTACACTGAAGCTTTCTTT; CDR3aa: CASSSHRYTEAFF
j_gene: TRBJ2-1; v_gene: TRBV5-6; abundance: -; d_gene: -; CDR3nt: TGTGCCAGCAGCTTAAACGGGAGCCCTTATGAGCAGTTCTTC; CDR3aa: CASSLNGSPYEQFF
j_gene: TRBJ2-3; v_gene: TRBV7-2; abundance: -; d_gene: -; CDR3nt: TGTGCCAGCAGCCAGACCGGGAGAGACACAGATACGCAGTATTTT; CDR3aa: CASSQTGRDTDTQYF
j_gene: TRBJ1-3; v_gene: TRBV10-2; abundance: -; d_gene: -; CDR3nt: TGCGCCAGCAGCGAATGGGCAGTAGGAAACACCATATATTTT; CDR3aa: CASSEWAVGNTIYF
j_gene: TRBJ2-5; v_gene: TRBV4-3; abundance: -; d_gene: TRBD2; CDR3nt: TGCGCCAGCAGCCAAGTTGGACTAGCGGAAGAGACCCAGTACTTC; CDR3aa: CASSQVGLAEETQYF
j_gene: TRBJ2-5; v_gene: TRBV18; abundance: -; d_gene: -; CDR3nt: TGTGCCAGCTCACCACCGACAGGGAGGCAGACCCAGTACTTC; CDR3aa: CASSPPTGRQTQYF
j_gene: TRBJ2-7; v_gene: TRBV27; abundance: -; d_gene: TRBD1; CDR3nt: TGTGCCAGCAGTTACGACAGGGGAGGATTCTACGAGCAGTACTTC; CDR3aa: CASSYDRGGFYEQYF
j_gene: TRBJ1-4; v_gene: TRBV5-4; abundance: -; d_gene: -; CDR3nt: TGTGCCAGCAGCTTGCGGGGAGGAGGGTTTAATGAAAAACTGTTTTTT; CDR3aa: CASSLRGGGFNEKLFF
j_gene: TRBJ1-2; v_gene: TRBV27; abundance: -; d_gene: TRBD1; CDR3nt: TGTGCCAGCAGCAGAGGGACAGGGAGTCATGGCTACACCTTC; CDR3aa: CASSRGTGSHGYTF
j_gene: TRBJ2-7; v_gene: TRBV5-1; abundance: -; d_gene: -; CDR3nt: TGCGCCAGCAGCTTGTCCCAGGGAAGGCCCTACGAGCAGTACTTC; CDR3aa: CASSLSQGRPYEQYF
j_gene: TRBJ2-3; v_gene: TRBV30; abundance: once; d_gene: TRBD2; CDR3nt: TGTGCCTGGAGTGTAGGCGGGAGTTTCTCAGATACGCAGTATTTT; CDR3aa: CAWSVGGSFSDTQYF
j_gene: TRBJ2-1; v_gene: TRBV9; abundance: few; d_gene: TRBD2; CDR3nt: TGTGCCAGCAGCGTAGGGACTAGTTACAATGAGCAGTTCTTC; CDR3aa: CASSVGTSYNEQFF
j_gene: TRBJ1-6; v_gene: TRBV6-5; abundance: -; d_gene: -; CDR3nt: TGTGCCAGCAGTACCGGGATCAATAATTCACCCCTCCACTTT; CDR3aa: CASSTGINNSPLHF
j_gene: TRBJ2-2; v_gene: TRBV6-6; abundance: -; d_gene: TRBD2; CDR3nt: TGTGCCAGCAGGGGGTATAGCGGGGCCGGGGAGCTGTTTTTT; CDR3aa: CASRGYSGAGELFF